The rows below give T cell receptor beta chains drawn from one sample of a study of long-term antiretroviral therapy in people with HIV. Assay: immunoSEQ multiplex PCR; the TCRdb copy retains only in-frame clones and omits some. The repertoire holds 6,000 to 8,500 clones, with 65% to 85% as singletons. The specimen comprised unsorted PBMCs, sampled about 2.5 years before starting antiretroviral therapy. Receptors originate from a man aged 40-55 years with HIV. The CDR3 runs from the conserved cysteine through the conserved F or W. Part of the rows lack a size; the others show once, few, many or a class for expanded clones.

CDR3aa | abundance | len | v_gene
CASSQGDGSNEKLFF | . | 15 | TRBV4-3
CASSLKQGRSEQYF | . | 14 | TRBV5-1
CAGKRDWQYF | . | 10 | TRBV21-1
CSVDSRQGEQYF | . | 12 | TRBV29-1
CASSSKDRDYYGYTF | few | 15 | TRBV7-9
CASSLGWNTEAFF | . | 13 | TRBV4-3
CASKQGLTNEKLFF | . | 14 | TRBV6-5
CASSIDPLVDTQYF | . | 14 | TRBV19
CASRVAGTGGYEQYF | . | 15 | TRBV2
CASSSGTGYQPQHF | . | 14 | TRBV2
CASGDPLAGGRNTQYF | . | 16 | TRBV12-5
CASSEARQGAGELFF | . | 15 | TRBV6-1